Presented here are 8 T cell receptor beta chains from one specimen sequenced in a study of T cell responses to AZD1222 COVID-19 vaccine. Using immunoSEQ multiplex PCR, the repertoire was profiled, and TCRdb retains in-frame clones only, with some absent. The table has 130,000 or so clones, around 89% seen once; the top ten hold around 9.5%. The specimen was peripheral blood, collected 28 days after the second AZD1222 dose. These receptors originate from an adult who received the AZD1222 COVID-19 vaccine.

The sample holds a few counts of this clone. The chain carries TRBV7-2 and TRBJ2-2; D not certain. V dropped 0 bases and J dropped 7 bases, with 6 bases sitting between them. Germline CDR1 SGHTA, CDR2 FQGNSA. This CDR3 comprises 13 residues. The CDR3 bases are TGTGCCAGCAGCTTAGCCTTGATCGGGGAGCTGTTTTTT. Translated, it gives CASSLALIGELFF.

The V and J genes are TRBV18 and TRBJ1-2; 10 bases agree with TRBD1. Germline CDR1 reads KGHSH; CDR2 reads LQKENI. With 4 bases clipped from V and 8 bases from J, the junction kept 4 bases outside the gene matches. The CDR3 loop spans 13 amino acids. This chain's CDR3 is CASSLGTGEGYTF. CDR3 DNA: TGTGCCAGCTCACTAGGGACAGGGGAAGGCTACACCTTC.

This chain links TRBV6-6 with TRBJ1-2; the D gene is possibly TRBD1 (6 bases). Germline loops: CDR1 MNHNY, CDR2 SVGAGI (reference sequence). V gave up 9 bases and J gave up 14 bases, with 25 bases separating them. The length of the CDR3 is 13 residues. The DNA for the CDR3 is TGTGCCAGTAATCCTGACAGGTCCTTGGTGGGGACCTTC. Translation: CASNPDRSLVGTF.

The chain is built from TRBV7-9 and TRBJ1-4, with D tentatively TRBD1 (5 bases). Germline-derived CDR1 and CDR2 are SEHNR and FQNEAQ (reference sequence). V was trimmed by 7 bases and J by 7 bases, leaving 16 bases between them. The CDR3 runs to 14 residues. For the CDR3, the DNA is TGTGCCAGCACCACCGGCGGGGGAGTTGAAAAACTGTTTTTT. This encodes CASTTGGGVEKLFF.

The chain is built from TRBV20-1 and TRBJ2-7; the match to TRBD2 covers 8 bases. Trimming at V came to 3 bases and at J to 0 bases, leaving 7 bases not matched to a gene. This CDR3 comprises 15 residues. Germline CDR1 is DFQATT and CDR2 is SNEGSKA (reference sequence). CDR3 nucleotides: TGCAGTGCTAGTGGGGCGGGAGGATACTCCTACGAGCAGTACTTC. Translating it yields CSASGAGGYSYEQYF.

This clone was seen a few times. This rearrangement joins TRBV4-2 to TRBJ2-5; a possible D gene is TRBD1 (6 bases). The CDR3 has 14 residues. Trimming removed 1 base from V and 5 bases from J, with 11 bases in between. Germline V gene lookup returns CDR1 LGHNA and CDR2 YNFKEQ. CDR3 bases: TGTGCCAGCAGCCAAGTAGGACAGTCGGAGACCCAGTACTTC. Protein product: CASSQVGQSETQYF.

The genes are TRBV30 and TRBJ1-1, with D uncertain. The V and J ends lost 3 bases and 0 bases respectively, with 11 bases between them. The CDR3 length is 14 residues. The V gene's germline CDR1 is GTSNPN and CDR2 SVGIG (reference sequence). The CDR3 DNA sequence: TGTGCCTGGAGCACTCGGGTCATGAACACTGAAGCTTTCTTT. This sequence encodes CAWSTRVMNTEAFF.

This clone was seen more than once but under ten times. The V and J genes are TRBV11-1 and TRBJ2-7; D is uncertain. The CDR3 covers 15 residues. The V end lost 6 bases, the J end lost 1 base, and 16 bases lay between the germline ends. CDR1 and CDR2 from the germline V gene are SGHAT and FQDESV (reference sequence). CDR3 sequence: CASSQIWPESYEQYF. The CDR3 region has the DNA TGTGCCAGCAGTCAAATCTGGCCCGAGTCCTACGAGCAGTACTTC.